This TCR beta chain was identified during a study of graft-versus-host responses after intestinal transplantation. General study findings and limits: Peak circulating GvH clone levels tracked with early post-transplant HvG declines.

Method: immunoSEQ multiplex PCR; TCRdb's copy keeps in-frame clones and lacks some. The profile shows roughly 9,400 clones, 94% of them singletons. The germline V and J ends were trimmed by 4 bases and 5 bases, with 12 bases remaining between them. CDR1 is LNHDA, CDR2 SQIVND, per germline (reference sequence). The CDR3 runs to 14 residues. Of note for this clone: Its antigen is undetermined.

Sequencing used PBMCs, obtained 8 days after intestinal transplant. This sequence originates from a human patient who received an intestinal transplant, so some T cells may come from the graft donor. The rearrangement links TRBV19 to TRBJ1-5; weak D call: TRBD1 (5 bases). CDR3 sequence reads: CASSTWDGDQPQHF. The CDR3 region has the DNA TGTGCCAGTAGTACCTGGGACGGGGATCAGCCCCAGCATTTT.